Each of the 18 T cell receptor beta chains below was sequenced from the same sample in a study of blood T cell repertoires in COVID-19. Sequenced by immunoSEQ multiplex PCR; TCRdb stores in-frame clones only, minus some. The sample has about 77,000 clones; 90% are singletons. Sequencing input: peripheral blood. The receptor set was obtained from a woman at least 80 years old with active or convalescent COVID-19.

This sequence joins TRBV5-1 and TRBJ1-2, with D tentatively TRBD1 (5 bases). The CDR3 consists of 14 residues. V was trimmed by 1 base and J by 6 bases, leaving 13 bases between them. Germline V CDR1 and CDR2: SGHRS, YFSETQ. CDR3 loop: CASSLLGVGDGYTF. DNA of the CDR3: TGCGCCAGCAGCTTGTTAGGGGTAGGCGATGGCTACACCTTC.

This rearrangement joins TRBV6-1 to TRBJ2-2, with 8 bases aligning to TRBD1. The CDR3 runs to 15 residues. The V segment lost 3 bases and the J segment 5 bases; nucleotides outside the gene matches: 5. Germline V gene data show CDR1 as MNHNS and CDR2 as SASEGT. DNA of the CDR3: TGTGCCAGCAGTGAGAACAGGGGGAGGACCGGGGAGCTGTTTTTT. Its translation is CASSENRGRTGELFF.

The chain employs TRBV7-2 and TRBJ1-1, with TRBD1 as a possible D gene (5 bases). This CDR3 has 14 residues. Per germline, CDR1 SGHTA and CDR2 FQGNSA. V lost 5 bases to trimming and J lost 6 bases, with 16 bases between them. The CDR3 DNA follows: TGTGCCAGCAGCCGCTCGGCGGGAGGGGCTGAAGCTTTCTTT. As protein: CASSRSAGGAEAFF.

This chain joins TRBV11-3 and TRBJ2-1; D is ambiguous. Germline V gene data show CDR1 as SGHNT and CDR2 as YENEEA. Trimming removed 2 bases from V and 9 bases from J, with 11 bases in between. The CDR3 loop spans 13 amino acids. The CDR3 DNA follows: TGTGCCAGCAGCTTATATGCAGTTGGTGAGCAGTTCTTC. As protein: CASSLYAVGEQFF. Complete variable domain (other parts from reference TRBV11-3 and TRBJ2-1): EAGVVQSPRYKIIEKKQPVAFWCNPISGHNTLYWYLQNLGQGPELLIRYENEEAVDDSQLPKDRFSAERLKGVDSTLKIQPAELGDSAVYLCASSLYAVGEQFFGPGTRLTVL.

The J gene is TRBJ1-5, the V gene TRBV6-5; the match to TRBD1 covers 8 bases. From germline, CDR1 is MNHEY and CDR2 SVGAGI. CDR3 length: 15 residues. Trimming at V came to 4 bases and at J to 4 bases, leaving 6 bases not matched to a gene. CDR3: CASSSDRGPNQPQHF. CDR3 nucleotide sequence: TGTGCCAGCAGTTCCGACAGGGGTCCTAATCAGCCCCAGCATTTT.

V gene TRBV18 combines with J gene TRBJ1-1; TRBD1 is a possible D gene (5 bases). Trimming removed 4 bases from V and 3 bases from J, with 12 bases in between. Germline V gene sequence: CDR1 KGHSH, CDR2 LQKENI. The CDR3 runs 14 residues. In nucleotides, the CDR3 is TGTGCCAGCTCACTGGGTGGAGGGGACACTGAAGCTTTCTTT. This gives the protein CASSLGGGDTEAFF.

The chain joins TRBV7-3 to TRBJ1-5; D perhaps matches TRBD1 (6 bases). CDR3 size: 19 residues. The germline CDR1 and CDR2 sequences are SGHTA and FQGTGA. V lost 5 bases to trimming and J lost 1 base, with 24 bases between them. The CDR3, as DNA: TGTGCCAGCAGCCCTATATCAGCATTCCGGGACACGAGCAATCAGCCCCAGCATTTT. This sequence encodes CASSPISAFRDTSNQPQHF.

This sequence joins TRBV5-1 and TRBJ2-7, with 7 bases aligning to TRBD2. Trimming took 0 bases from V and 3 from J; bases not matched to a gene: 6. The CDR3 has 15 residues. From germline, CDR1 is SGHRS and CDR2 YFSETQ. Written as DNA, the CDR3 is TGCGCCAGCAGCTTGGAGGGAGGGCCGGTCTACGAGCAGTACTTC. Translation gives CASSLEGGPVYEQYF.

The CDR3 is CASSPALTRRTDTQYF. For the CDR3, the DNA is TGTGCCAGCTCACCTGCCCTAACTAGACGGACAGATACGCAGTATTTT. The V and J genes are TRBV18 and TRBJ2-3; TRBD2 is a possible D gene (5 bases). Germline V gene sequence: CDR1 KGHSH, CDR2 LQKENI. The germline V and J ends were trimmed by 3 bases and 3 bases, with 16 bases remaining between them. CDR3 length equals 16 residues.

The rearrangement uses TRBV3-1 (or the pseudogene TRBV3-2) and TRBJ2-7; 8 bases map to TRBD1. Trimming took 4 bases from V and 3 from J; bases not matched to a gene: 5. Germline assignment: CDR1 LGHDT and CDR2 YNNKEL (reference sequence). The CDR3 has 14 residues. CDR3 DNA sequence: TGTGCCAGCAGCCGCACAGGGGGTTTCTACGAGCAGTACTTC. Its translation is CASSRTGGFYEQYF.

The rearrangement links TRBV5-6 to TRBJ2-7, with D hard to call. The CDR3 runs to 14 residues. Per germline, CDR1 SGHDT and CDR2 YYEEEE. V lost 4 bases and J lost 2, with 13 bases in between. The CDR3 region has the DNA TGTGCCAGCAGCCCGTTTTATGGAGCCTACGAGCAGTACTTC. Encoded protein: CASSPFYGAYEQYF.

The J gene is TRBJ1-1, the V gene TRBV29-1, with D perhaps matching TRBD1 (5 bases). The CDR3 consists of 13 residues. The V gene lost 6 bases and the J gene lost 3 bases, with 14 bases spanning the gap. Germline-derived CDR1 and CDR2 are SQVTM and ANQGSEA. This chain's CDR3 is CSVSTDGDTEAFF. In DNA, the CDR3 is TGCAGCGTCTCGACAGATGGGGACACTGAAGCTTTCTTT.

This chain links TRBV30 with TRBJ2-1; 7 bases agree with TRBD1. Per germline, CDR1 GTSNPN and CDR2 SVGIG (reference sequence). This CDR3 is 14 amino acids long. V shed 4 bases, J shed 0 bases, and the junction held 3 bases outside the gene matches. CDR3 DNA: TGTGCCTGGAAGGACAGGAGCTCCTACAATGAGCAGTTCTTC. This translates into CAWKDRSSYNEQFF.

The chain links TRBV24-1 to TRBJ1-4; tentative D call: TRBD1 (5 bases). Germline CDR1 is KGHDR and CDR2 is SFDVKD. V lost 2 bases to trimming and J lost 3 bases, with 9 bases between them. The CDR3 covers 15 residues. Here the CDR3 reads CATSDSRGANEKLFF. CDR3 DNA sequence: TGTGCCACCAGTGATTCAAGGGGCGCTAATGAAAAACTGTTTTTT.

CDR3 in amino acids: CASSQDLTARVYEQYF. The CDR3 bases are TGTGCCAGCAGCCAAGATCTAACAGCCAGGGTGTACGAGCAGTACTTC. The chain recombines TRBV3-1 (or the pseudogene TRBV3-2) with TRBJ2-7; D might be TRBD1 (5 bases). CDR3 length equals 16 residues. The germline V gene has CDR1 LGHDT and CDR2 YNNKEL (reference sequence). Trimming removed 0 bases from V and 4 bases from J, with 16 bases in between.

The CDR3 DNA reads as TGCAGCGTTGAAGATAATGCGGACAGGGAAGAGACCCAGTACTTC. Translation gives CSVEDNADREETQYF. The chain recombines TRBV29-1 with TRBJ2-5; 8 positions match TRBD1. V gave up 0 bases and J gave up 3 bases; unmatched junction bases: 6. Germline V gene sequence: CDR1 SQVTM, CDR2 ANQGSEA. CDR3 length: 15 amino acids.

This chain connects TRBV6-5 to TRBJ1-5, with D possibly being TRBD1 (6 bases). V was clipped by 6 bases and J by 4 bases, with 16 bases between them. Looked up from germline, CDR1 is MNHEY and CDR2 is SVGAGI. There are 15 residues in the CDR3. Here the CDR3 DNA reads TGTGCCAGCAGCCTCACAGGGATTCTTAATCAGCCCCAGCATTTT. Residues: CASSLTGILNQPQHF.

The gene calls are TRBV2 and TRBJ2-7; D uncertain. V lost 4 bases and J 0 bases, leaving 10 bases between the germline ends. The germline V gene has CDR1 SNHLY and CDR2 FYNNEI. The CDR3 loop spans 14 amino acids. CDR3 protein: CASSVRLLSYEQYF. CDR3 bases: TGTGCCAGCAGTGTAAGACTCCTCTCCTACGAGCAGTACTTC.